Presented here are 9 T cell receptor beta chains from one specimen sequenced in a study of T cell responses to AZD1222 COVID-19 vaccine. The assay was immunoSEQ multiplex PCR, and TCRdb's table has in-frame clones only and misses some. The sample holds over 95,000 clones, approximately 90% seen once. Sequenced here: peripheral blood, sampled on day 0 of AZD1222 vaccination. All receptors derive from an adult in good health.

This clone was seen just once. The J gene is TRBJ1-2, the V gene TRBV5-1; D call uncertain. This CDR3 region has 14 residues. Trimming shortened V by 4 bases and J by 0 bases, and 10 bases separated the two germline ends. Germline lookup yields CDR1 SGHRS and CDR2 YFSETQ. The DNA of the CDR3 is TGCGCCAGCAGCCTGGAAACACCTAACTATGGCTACACCTTC. Its protein is CASSLETPNYGYTF.

The genes are TRBV7-8 and TRBJ2-7; D unclear. The V end lost 5 bases, the J end lost 4 bases, and 12 bases lay between the germline ends. CDR1 SGHVS and CDR2 FQNEAQ come from the germline V gene. The CDR3 is made up of 13 amino acids. Here the CDR3 reads CASSQAREYEQYF. DNA for the CDR3: TGTGCCAGCAGCCAAGCCCGAGAATACGAGCAGTACTTC.

The chain combines TRBV5-4 with TRBJ1-2, with 7 bases lining up with TRBD1. Per germline, CDR1 SGHNT and CDR2 YYREEE (reference sequence). The CDR3 contains 13 residues. The trim removed 3 bases at V and 4 bases at J, leaving 3 bases unmatched. CDR3 amino acids: CASSSSGGYGYTF. The CDR3 nucleotides are TGTGCCAGCAGCTCATCAGGGGGCTATGGCTACACCTTC.

V usage is TRBV5-8 and J usage is TRBJ1-2; 7 positions agree with TRBD1. Germline loops: CDR1 SGHTS, CDR2 YDEGEE. V lost 3 bases and J lost 5; bases outside the gene matches: 10. This CDR3 is 15 amino acids long. Here the CDR3 reads CASSSWDSGLYGYTF. CDR3 in DNA: TGTGCCAGCAGCTCGTGGGACAGCGGATTGTATGGCTACACCTTC.

The chain combines TRBV2 with TRBJ1-5, with D uncertain. Germline assignment: CDR1 SNHLY and CDR2 FYNNEI. Between the trimmed V and J ends, which lost 7 bases and 2 bases, there was a span of 18 bases. CDR3 size: 16 residues. The CDR3 region has the DNA TGTGCCAGCACAGGTCTTAAGGCTTTCGGCAATCAGCCCCAGCATTTT. It yields the protein CASTGLKAFGNQPQHF.

The chain is built from TRBV19 and TRBJ1-6; 8 bases align to TRBD1. CDR3 size: 17 residues. Germline V CDR1 and CDR2: LNHDA, SQIVND (reference sequence). Trimming at V came to 4 bases and at J to 0 bases, leaving 5 bases not matched to a gene. CDR3 protein: CASSTRQGTSYNSPLHF. The CDR3 nucleotides are TGTGCCAGTAGTACCCGACAGGGGACCTCCTATAATTCACCCCTCCACTTT.

This clone was observed a single time. The chain couples TRBV11-2 to TRBJ1-4; TRBD1 matches at 7 bases. Germline CDR1 SGHAT, CDR2 FQNNGV. Losses at the gene ends were 6 bases for V and 4 bases for J; bases not matched to a gene: 5. The CDR3 length is 14 residues. The CDR3 region is CASSTGVNNEKLFF. The CDR3 coding sequence is TGTGCCAGCAGTACAGGGGTGAATAATGAAAAACTGTTTTTT.

The chain uses TRBV18 and TRBJ1-1, with D perhaps matching TRBD1 (6 bases). V gave up 6 bases and J gave up 11 bases, with 16 bases separating them. Looked up from germline, CDR1 is KGHSH and CDR2 is LQKENI. This CDR3 comprises 12 residues. The DNA for the CDR3 is TGTGCCAGCTCTCGACCACAGGGTGCCGCTTTCTTT. Translating it yields CASSRPQGAAFF.

CDR3 DNA: TGCAGCGTCAACGTTCATCTGGACGGTGGCTACACCTTC. Protein product: CSVNVHLDGGYTF. This rearrangement joins TRBV29-1 to TRBJ1-2; the D is unclear. CDR1 and CDR2 from the germline V gene are SQVTM and ANQGSEA. Trimming took off 6 bases at V and 7 bases at J, with 18 bases between the two ends. The CDR3 covers 13 residues.